Presented here are 8 T cell receptor beta chains from one specimen sequenced in a study of blood T cell repertoires in COVID-19. The assay was immunoSEQ multiplex PCR, and TCRdb's table has in-frame clones only and misses some. The data contain 75,000 to 90,000 clones, about four fifths of them singletons. Sequences were obtained from peripheral blood. Receptors were obtained from a woman in her 40s with active or convalescent COVID-19.

The CDR3 nucleotides are TGTGCCAGCAGACGCGGGACAGGGGGAAGGTATCAGCCCCAGCATTTT. Translation gives CASRRGTGGRYQPQHF. The J gene is TRBJ1-5, the V gene TRBV28; 11 nucleotides line up with TRBD1. This CDR3 has 16 amino acids. The germline V gene encodes CDR1 MDHEN and CDR2 SYDVKM. The V and J ends lost 6 bases and 5 bases, in that order; junction bases with no gene match: 9.

As to this clone: Within the sample, other DNA sequences also encode this same CDR3. This chain connects TRBV11-2 to TRBJ1-5; no clear D gene. Deletions cut 1 base from V and 4 bases from J, with 5 bases between. In germline, CDR1 is SGHAT, CDR2 FQNNGV. The CDR3 is 13 amino acids. The CDR3 DNA is TGTGCCAGCAGCTTAGGGCATAATCAGCCCCAGCATTTT. It codes for CASSLGHNQPQHF.

This CDR3 is CASQGVRTENTGELFF. DNA for the CDR3: TGTGCCAGCCAAGGTGTAAGGACAGAGAACACCGGGGAGCTGTTTTTT. The gene calls are TRBV18 and TRBJ2-2, with D perhaps matching TRBD1 (6 bases). Trimming removed 8 bases at V and 1 base at J, with 17 bases between. The CDR3 is 16 residues long. Germline assignment: CDR1 KGHSH and CDR2 LQKENI.

Only a few counts were recorded for this clone. V and J are TRBV9 and TRBJ2-3; 10 nucleotides agree with TRBD2. The CDR3 is 14 amino acids. The germline V gene has CDR1 SGDLS and CDR2 YYNGEE. V lost 3 bases to trimming and J lost 6 bases; unmatched junction nucleotides: 4. The CDR3 DNA reads as TGTGCCAGCAGCGCTAGCGGGAGACTGGATACGCAGTATTTT. This gives the protein CASSASGRLDTQYF.

The rearrangement uses TRBV6-2 or TRBV6-3 and TRBJ1-1, with D unclear. Germline V gene sequence: CDR1 MNHEY, CDR2 SVGEGT. The CDR3 is 14 residues long. V was clipped by 4 bases and J by 5 bases, with 14 bases between them. CDR3 nucleotides: TGTGCCAGCAGTTTCGGCTCCCGGGGAACTGAAGCTTTCTTT. This codes for CASSFGSRGTEAFF.

The rearrangement uses TRBV5-1 and TRBJ2-5; 14 bases agree with TRBD2. CDR1 and CDR2 (germline): SGHRS, YFSETQ. The CDR3 spans 17 residues. Unmatched junction bases numbered 10, after V lost 4 bases and J lost 5 bases. The CDR3 DNA reads TGCGCCAGCAGCGGAAGACTAGCGGGGGGGCTGAGGGAGACCCAGTACTTC. Translated: CASSGRLAGGLRETQYF.

The V gene is TRBV12-3 or TRBV12-4, the J gene TRBJ1-1; no clear D gene. The CDR3 spans 12 residues. V was clipped by 6 bases and J by 1 base, with 6 bases between them. This CDR3 is CASRYKNTEAFF. CDR3 DNA sequence: TGTGCCAGCAGATACAAGAACACTGAAGCTTTCTTT.

A word on this clone: This specimen includes other DNA sequences encoding the same CDR3. The J gene is TRBJ1-5, the V gene TRBV28; D is unresolved. The V and J ends lost 2 bases and 0 bases respectively, with 8 bases between them. This CDR3 spans 15 amino acids. Per the germline V gene, CDR1 is MDHEN and CDR2 is SYDVKM. The CDR3, as DNA: TGTGCCAGCAGTTTAACGGGTTATAGCAATCAGCCCCAGCATTTT. Translating it yields CASSLTGYSNQPQHF.